This T cell receptor beta chain was obtained from a study of T cell repertoires in cytomegalovirus infection. Whole-study context: Recently identified HLA-C-restricted CMV epitopes and well-studied HLA-B-restricted CMV epitopes were used by the study. General study findings and limits: Identification of carriers of CMV plus the relevant HLA was achieved through cumulative public TCR beta family frequency.

This CDR3 has 18 amino acids. J lost 8 bases, V lost 7 bases, and 22 bases had no gene match. Germline V gives CDR1 MNHNY, CDR2 SVGAGI (reference sequence). MiXCR, run by TCRdb on the reads, gives a single entry per CDR3 protein. The sample holds roughly 570,000 distinct CDR3 sequences, about 40% seen once. In the case of this clonotype: Its matching antigen is unknown.

Sequenced here: cultured PBMCs, sampled from culture after CMV antigen stimulation. The J gene is TRBJ2-1, the V gene TRBV6-6, with 8 bases lining up with TRBD2. The clonotype comes from a human donor in good health (CMV status not recorded). Some clones in this sample may be carry-over from other donors' samples. CDR3 protein: CASTLTFLTSALGDEQFF. For the CDR3, the DNA is TGTGCCAGCACTCTGACCTTCCTGACTAGCGCCCTGGGGGATGAGCAGTTCTTC.